Listed below are T cell receptor beta chains from one sample, sequenced in a study of shared clonotypes between healthy human individuals. Method: immunoSEQ multiplex PCR; TCRdb's copy keeps in-frame clones and lacks some. The data hold over 2,000,000 clones, with over 85% observed a single time. Sequencing input: naive CD8+ T cells from PBMCs. The receptors here all came from a man between 18 and 29 years old in good health. Some clones in this sample may be carry-over from other donors' samples. Both conserved end residues are part of each CDR3. A D gene is named only where the DNA matches it firmly. Size values are once, few and many counts, or a class for expanded clones, and some rows have none.

V gene	clone size	J gene	D gene	CDR3 DNA	CDR3 protein
TRBV28	.	TRBJ1-2	.	TGTGCCAGCAGTTTACTCCAGCGGGGGGCGGGGACGGATGGCTACACCTTC	CASSLLQRGAGTDGYTF
TRBV6-1	once	TRBJ2-7	TRBD2	TGTGCCAGCTCGGGACGGGGGGGCCCCTACGAGCAGTACTTC	CASSGRGGPYEQYF
TRBV6-6	.	TRBJ2-7	.	TGTGCCAGCAATTCGGGACTGCTATTCCATTACGAGCAGTACTTC	CASNSGLLFHYEQYF
TRBV7-9	once	TRBJ1-4	TRBD1	TGTGCCAGCAGCCCGGGCAGGGGGGCAAGTGAAAAACTGTTTTTT	CASSPGRGASEKLFF
TRBV6-1	.	TRBJ2-2	.	TGTGCCAGCAGTGAACCCGGGGGCAGGGAAGGGGAGCTGTTTTTT	CASSEPGGREGELFF
TRBV2	.	TRBJ2-7	TRBD1	TGTGCCATTGGGGACAGAAACTACGAGCAGTACTTC	CAIGDRNYEQYF
TRBV27	.	TRBJ2-7	TRBD1	TGTGCCAGCAGTGCGGGACAGGGGGCCTACGAGCAGTACTTC	CASSAGQGAYEQYF
TRBV6-1	.	TRBJ1-3	.	TGTGCCAGCCTGGGGTACTTTGGAAACACCATATATTTT	CASLGYFGNTIYF
TRBV9	.	TRBJ2-1	TRBD2	TGTGCCAGCAGCCCCGGACTAGTCGGCTCCTACAATGAGCAGTTCTTC	CASSPGLVGSYNEQFF
TRBV6-6	.	TRBJ2-1	TRBD2	TGTGCCAGCAGAGGACTAGCGGGAGGGCCCAATGAGCAGTTCTTC	CASRGLAGGPNEQFF
TRBV4-3	.	TRBJ2-7	TRBD1	TGCGCCAGCAGCCAAGAGAACAGGGGGGATAGGCAGTACTTC	CASSQENRGDRQYF
TRBV9	.	TRBJ2-7	TRBD1	TGTGCCAGCAGCGTAGCGGGGACAGGGGGCTACGAGCAGTACTTC	CASSVAGTGGYEQYF
TRBV27	.	TRBJ2-3	.	TGTGCCAGCTCCCGGAGTCGATCGCACCTTACAGATACGCAGTATTTT	CASSRSRSHLTDTQYF
TRBV2	.	TRBJ2-1	.	TGTGCCAGCAGTGACGGGCTGGATGAGCAGTTCTTC	CASSDGLDEQFF
TRBV9	.	TRBJ2-1	TRBD2	TGTGCCAGCAGCTTTAGCGGGAGGGCCTACAATGAGCAGTTCTTC	CASSFSGRAYNEQFF
TRBV30	.	TRBJ2-1	TRBD2	TGTGCCTGGAGCCACACTAGCGGGAGTGCCAATGAGCAGTTCTTC	CAWSHTSGSANEQFF
TRBV13	once	TRBJ2-1	.	TGTGCCAGCAGCTTTCCTCTAGCGTTTCGGAACAATGAGCAGTTCTTC	CASSFPLAFRNNEQFF
TRBV16	.	TRBJ2-7	TRBD2	TGTGCCAGCAGCCAATCCCTAGCGGGAGGCGGCGACGAGCAGTACTTC	CASSQSLAGGGDEQYF
TRBV9	.	TRBJ1-1	TRBD1	TGTGCCAGCAGCGTAGGGTGGGGGACAGAGGGCACTGAAGCTTTCTTT	CASSVGWGTEGTEAFF
TRBV7-8	.	TRBJ2-7	.	TGTGCCAGCAGCTTCGAGGACAGCGGGGCCTACGAGCAGTACTTC	CASSFEDSGAYEQYF
TRBV27	.	TRBJ2-7	TRBD2	TGTGCCAGCAGTCTTACCCTAGCGGGTGCCTACGAGCAGTACTTC	CASSLTLAGAYEQYF
TRBV5-5	.	TRBJ1-1	.	TGTGCCAGCAGCTTGCGGCAGGGGAACACTGAAGCTTTCTTT	CASSLRQGNTEAFF
TRBV6-5	.	TRBJ1-1	TRBD1	TGTGCCAGCAGGCGGGACAGAGGGTTGTACACTGAAGCTTTCTTT	CASRRDRGLYTEAFF
TRBV4-1	.	TRBJ2-1	.	TGCGCCAGCACCCACCATGTGAGCGATGAGCAGTTCTTC	CASTHHVSDEQFF
TRBV19	few	TRBJ2-7	.	TGTGCCAGTAGCGGGCGTAGGGCGTACGAGCAGTACTTC	CASSGRRAYEQYF
TRBV7-3	.	TRBJ2-5	.	TGTGCCAGCAGCTTAACGACGGGAGTGGGAGAGACCCAGTACTTC	CASSLTTGVGETQYF